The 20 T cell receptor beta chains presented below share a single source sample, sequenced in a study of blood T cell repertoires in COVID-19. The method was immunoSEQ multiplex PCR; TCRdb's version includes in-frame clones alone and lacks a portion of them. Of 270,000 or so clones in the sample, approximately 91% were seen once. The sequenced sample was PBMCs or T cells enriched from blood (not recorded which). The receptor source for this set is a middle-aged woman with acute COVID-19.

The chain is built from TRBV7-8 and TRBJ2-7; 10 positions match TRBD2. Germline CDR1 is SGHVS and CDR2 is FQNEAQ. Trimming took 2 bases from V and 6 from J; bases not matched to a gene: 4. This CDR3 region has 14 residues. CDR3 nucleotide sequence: TGTGCCAGCAGCTTATCCCGGACTAGCGGCGAGCAGTACTTC. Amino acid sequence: CASSLSRTSGEQYF.

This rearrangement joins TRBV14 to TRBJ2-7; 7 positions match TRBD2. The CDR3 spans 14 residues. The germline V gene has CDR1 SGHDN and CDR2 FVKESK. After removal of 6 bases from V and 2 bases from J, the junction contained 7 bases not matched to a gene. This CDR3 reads CASSPTGGAYEQYF. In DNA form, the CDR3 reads TGTGCCAGCAGTCCCACGGGGGGTGCCTACGAGCAGTACTTC.

The CDR3 nucleotides read TGTGCCAGCACTAAAGGACAGACCACTGAAGCTTTCTTT. Encoded protein: CASTKGQTTEAFF. J is TRBJ1-1 and V is TRBV12-3 or TRBV12-4; D possibly corresponds to TRBD1 (6 bases). V lost 7 bases and J lost 4, with 13 bases in between. The CDR3 is made up of 13 amino acids.

The CDR3 loop reads CASSLAGSGLSPQHF. For the CDR3, the DNA is TGTGCCAGCAGTTTAGCGGGGTCCGGTCTCTCACCCCAGCATTTT. This chain uses TRBV28 with TRBJ1-5, with D uncertain. V was trimmed by 2 bases and J by 10 bases, leaving 18 bases between them. The germline CDR1 and CDR2 sequences are MDHEN and SYDVKM. This CDR3 comprises 15 residues.

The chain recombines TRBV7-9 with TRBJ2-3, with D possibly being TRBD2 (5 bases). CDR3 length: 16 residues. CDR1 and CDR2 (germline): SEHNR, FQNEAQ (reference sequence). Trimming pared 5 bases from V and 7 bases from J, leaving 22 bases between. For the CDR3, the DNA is TGTGCCAGCAGCACACCTGCGGGCATCCGGGGTTATACGCAGTATTTT. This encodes CASSTPAGIRGYTQYF.

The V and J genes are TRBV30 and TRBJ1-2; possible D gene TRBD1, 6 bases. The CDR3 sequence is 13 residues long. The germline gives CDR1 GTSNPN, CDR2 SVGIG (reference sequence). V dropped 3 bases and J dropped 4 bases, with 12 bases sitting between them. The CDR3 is CAWRTDSVYGYTF. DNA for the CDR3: TGTGCCTGGAGAACGGACAGCGTCTATGGCTACACCTTC.

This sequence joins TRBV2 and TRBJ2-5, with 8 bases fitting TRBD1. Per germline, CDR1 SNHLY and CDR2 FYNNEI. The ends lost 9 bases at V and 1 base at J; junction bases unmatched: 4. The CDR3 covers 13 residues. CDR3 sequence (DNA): TGTGCCAGGAGAGGGACAGGCCAAGAGACCCAGTACTTC. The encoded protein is CARRGTGQETQYF.

CDR3 amino acids: CASSEGLATYEQYF. CDR3 nucleotide sequence: TGTGCCAGCAGCGAGGGACTAGCGACCTACGAGCAGTACTTC. The chain carries TRBV9 and TRBJ2-7; 10 nucleotides align to TRBD2. CDR3 length equals 14 residues. V was clipped by 3 bases and J by 2 bases; unmatched bases: 2. Germline V gene sequence: CDR1 SGDLS, CDR2 YYNGEE.

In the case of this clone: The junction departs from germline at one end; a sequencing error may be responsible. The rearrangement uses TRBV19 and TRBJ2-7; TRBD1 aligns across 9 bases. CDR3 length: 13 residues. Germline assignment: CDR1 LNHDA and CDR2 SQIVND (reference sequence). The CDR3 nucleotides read TGCGCGCCCAGGGACAGGGATCCCTACGAGCAGTACTTC. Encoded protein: CAPRDRDPYEQYF.

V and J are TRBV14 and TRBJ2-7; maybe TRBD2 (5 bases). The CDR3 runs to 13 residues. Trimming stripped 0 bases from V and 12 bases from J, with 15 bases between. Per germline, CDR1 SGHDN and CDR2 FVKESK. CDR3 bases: TGTGCCAGCAGCCAAGAAGTAGGGCGAGAGGGGTACTTC. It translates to CASSQEVGREGYF.

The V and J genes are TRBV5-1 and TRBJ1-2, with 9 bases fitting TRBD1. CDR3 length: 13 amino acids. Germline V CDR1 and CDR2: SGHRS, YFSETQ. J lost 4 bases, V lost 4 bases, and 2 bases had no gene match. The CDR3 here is CASSPTGGYGYTF. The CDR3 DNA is TGCGCCAGCAGCCCGACAGGGGGCTATGGCTACACCTTC.

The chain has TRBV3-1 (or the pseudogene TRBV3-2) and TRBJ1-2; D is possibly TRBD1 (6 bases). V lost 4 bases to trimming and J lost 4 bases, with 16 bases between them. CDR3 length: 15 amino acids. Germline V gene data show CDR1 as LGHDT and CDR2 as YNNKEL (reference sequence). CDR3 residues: CASSPRGGDLYGYTF. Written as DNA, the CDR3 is TGTGCCAGCAGCCCTCGAGGGGGGGACCTCTATGGCTACACCTTC.

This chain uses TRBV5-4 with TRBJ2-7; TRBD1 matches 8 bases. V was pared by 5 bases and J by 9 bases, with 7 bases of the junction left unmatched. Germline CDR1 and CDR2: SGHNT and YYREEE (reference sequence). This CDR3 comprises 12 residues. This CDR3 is CASRDETGGQYF. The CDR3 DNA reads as TGTGCCAGCAGGGATGAAACAGGGGGGCAGTACTTC.

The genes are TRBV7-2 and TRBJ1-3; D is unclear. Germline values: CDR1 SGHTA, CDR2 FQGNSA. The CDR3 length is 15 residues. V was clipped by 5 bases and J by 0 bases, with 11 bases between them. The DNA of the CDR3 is TGTGCCAGCAGCCAATTTTACAGCTCTGGAAACACCATATATTTT. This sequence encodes CASSQFYSSGNTIYF.

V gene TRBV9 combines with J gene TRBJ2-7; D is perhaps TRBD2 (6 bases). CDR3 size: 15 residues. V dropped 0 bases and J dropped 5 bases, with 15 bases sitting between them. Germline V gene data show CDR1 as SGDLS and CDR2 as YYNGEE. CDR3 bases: TGTGCCAGCAGCGTAGGTCCAGGGACTGGAAACGAGCAGTACTTC. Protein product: CASSVGPGTGNEQYF.

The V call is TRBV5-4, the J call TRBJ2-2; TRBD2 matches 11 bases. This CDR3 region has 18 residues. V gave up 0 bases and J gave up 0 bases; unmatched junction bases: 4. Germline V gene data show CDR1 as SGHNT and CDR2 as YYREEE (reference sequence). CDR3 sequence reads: CASSLVSGRAANTGELFF. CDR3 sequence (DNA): TGTGCCAGCAGCTTGGTTAGCGGGAGGGCCGCGAACACCGGGGAGCTGTTTTTT.

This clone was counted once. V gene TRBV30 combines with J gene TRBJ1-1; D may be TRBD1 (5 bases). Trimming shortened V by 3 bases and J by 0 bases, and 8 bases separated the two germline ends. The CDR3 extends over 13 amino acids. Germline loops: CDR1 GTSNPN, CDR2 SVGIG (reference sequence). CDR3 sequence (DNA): TGTGCCTGGAGCAGGGTCGTGAACACTGAAGCTTTCTTT. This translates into CAWSRVVNTEAFF.

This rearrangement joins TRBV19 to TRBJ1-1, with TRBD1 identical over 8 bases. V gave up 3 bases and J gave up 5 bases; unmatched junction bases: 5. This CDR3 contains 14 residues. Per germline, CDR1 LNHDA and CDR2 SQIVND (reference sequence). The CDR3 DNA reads TGTGCCAGTAGTATCACAGGGGGAGAAACTGAAGCTTTCTTT. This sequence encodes CASSITGGETEAFF.

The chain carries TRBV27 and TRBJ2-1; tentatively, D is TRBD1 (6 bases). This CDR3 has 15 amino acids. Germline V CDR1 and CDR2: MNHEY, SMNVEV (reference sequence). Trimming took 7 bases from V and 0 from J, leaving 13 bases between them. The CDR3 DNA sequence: TGTGCCAGCAAACTCAGGGGCTACTCCTACAATGAGCAGTTCTTC. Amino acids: CASKLRGYSYNEQFF.

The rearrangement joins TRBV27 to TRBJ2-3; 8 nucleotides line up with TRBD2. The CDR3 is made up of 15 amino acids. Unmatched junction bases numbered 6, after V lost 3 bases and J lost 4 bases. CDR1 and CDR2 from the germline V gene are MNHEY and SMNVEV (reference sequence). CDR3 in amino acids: CASSFYTGRADTQYF. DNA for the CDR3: TGTGCCAGCAGTTTCTACACCGGGAGGGCAGATACGCAGTATTTT.